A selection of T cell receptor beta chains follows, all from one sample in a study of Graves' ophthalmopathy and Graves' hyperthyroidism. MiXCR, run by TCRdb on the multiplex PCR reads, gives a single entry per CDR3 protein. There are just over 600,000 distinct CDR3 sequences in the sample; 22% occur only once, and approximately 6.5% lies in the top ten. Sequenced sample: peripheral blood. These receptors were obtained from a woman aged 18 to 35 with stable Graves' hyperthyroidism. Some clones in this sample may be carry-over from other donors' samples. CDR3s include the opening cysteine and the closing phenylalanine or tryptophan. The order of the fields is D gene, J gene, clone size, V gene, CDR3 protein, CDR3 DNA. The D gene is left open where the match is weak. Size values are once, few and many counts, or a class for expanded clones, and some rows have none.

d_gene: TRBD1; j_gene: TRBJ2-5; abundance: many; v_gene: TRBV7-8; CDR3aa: CASSIRTGGKETQYF; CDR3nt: TGTGCCAGCAGCATACGGACAGGGGGGAAAGAGACCCAGTACTTC
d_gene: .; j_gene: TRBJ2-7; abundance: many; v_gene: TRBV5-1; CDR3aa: CASSLMGFGYEQYF; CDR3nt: TGCGCCAGCAGCTTGATGGGGTTCGGCTACGAGCAGTACTTC
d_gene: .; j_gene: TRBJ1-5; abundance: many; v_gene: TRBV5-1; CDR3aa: CASSFGIGQPQHF; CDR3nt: TGCGCCAGCAGCTTCGGGATAGGTCAGCCCCAGCATTTT
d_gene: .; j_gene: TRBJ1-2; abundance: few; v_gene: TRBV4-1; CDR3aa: CASSQEGRVGYTF; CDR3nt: TGCGCCAGCAGCCAAGAGGGGAGGGTTGGCTACACCTTC
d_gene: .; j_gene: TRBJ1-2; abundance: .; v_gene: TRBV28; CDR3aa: CASSSTTETTANYGYTF; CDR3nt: TGTGCCAGCAGTTCCACGACAGAGACAACAGCTAACTATGGCTACACCTTC
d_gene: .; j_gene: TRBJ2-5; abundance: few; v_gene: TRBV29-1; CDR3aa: CSVEFLENQYF; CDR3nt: TGCAGCGTTGAATTCTTGGAGAACCAGTACTTC
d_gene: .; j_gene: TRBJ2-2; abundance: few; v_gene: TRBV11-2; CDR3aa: CASSVQNTGELFF; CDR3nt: TGTGCCAGCAGCGTTCAAAACACCGGGGAGCTGTTTTTT
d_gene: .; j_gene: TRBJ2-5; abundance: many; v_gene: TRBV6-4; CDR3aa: CASSDSRQQQETQYF; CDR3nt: TGTGCCAGCAGTGACTCGAGGCAGCAGCAAGAGACCCAGTACTTC
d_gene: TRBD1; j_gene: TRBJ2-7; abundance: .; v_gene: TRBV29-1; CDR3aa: CSVLGTGGEQYF; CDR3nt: TGCAGCGTACTCGGGACAGGGGGCGAGCAGTACTTC
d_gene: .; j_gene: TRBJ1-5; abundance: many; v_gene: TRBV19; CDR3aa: CASSEPGFNQPQHF; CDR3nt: TGTGCCAGTAGCGAACCGGGGTTCAATCAGCCCCAGCATTTT
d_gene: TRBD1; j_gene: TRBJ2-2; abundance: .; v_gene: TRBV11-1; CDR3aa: CASSAYRGNTVELFF; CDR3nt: TGTGCCAGCAGCGCCTACAGGGGGAACACCGTGGAGCTGTTTTTT
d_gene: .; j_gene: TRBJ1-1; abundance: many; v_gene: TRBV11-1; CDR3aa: CASSLGPRIIANTEAFF; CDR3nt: TGTGCCAGCAGCTTAGGCCCCCGGATCATCGCGAACACTGAAGCTTTCTTT
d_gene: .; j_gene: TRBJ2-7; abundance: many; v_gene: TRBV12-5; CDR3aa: CASGADIAYEQYF; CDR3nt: TGTGCTAGTGGTGCCGACATCGCCTACGAGCAGTACTTC
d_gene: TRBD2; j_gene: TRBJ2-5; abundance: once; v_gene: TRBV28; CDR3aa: CASISRTSGYQETKYF; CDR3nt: TGTGCCAGCATTTCCCGGACTAGCGGATACCAAGAGACCAAGTACTTC
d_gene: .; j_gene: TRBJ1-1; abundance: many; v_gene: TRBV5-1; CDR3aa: CASSLDTWNTEAFF; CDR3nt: TGCGCCAGCAGCTTGGACACCTGGAACACTGAAGCTTTCTTT
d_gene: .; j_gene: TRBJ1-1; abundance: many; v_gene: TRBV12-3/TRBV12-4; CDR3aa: CASSPTGIYTEAFF; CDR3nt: TGTGCCAGCAGTCCGACAGGAATCTACACTGAAGCTTTCTTT
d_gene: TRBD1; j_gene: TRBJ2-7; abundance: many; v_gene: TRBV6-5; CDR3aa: CASSYSRQGTYEQYF; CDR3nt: TGTGCCAGCAGTTACTCTCGACAGGGAACTTACGAGCAGTACTTC
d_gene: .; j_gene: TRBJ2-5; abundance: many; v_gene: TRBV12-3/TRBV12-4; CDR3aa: CASSFVLGETQYF; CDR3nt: TGTGCCAGCAGTTTCGTCCTTGGGGAGACCCAGTACTTC
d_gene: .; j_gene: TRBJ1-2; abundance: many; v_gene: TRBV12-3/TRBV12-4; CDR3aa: CASSPGWAGGYTF; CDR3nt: TGTGCCAGCAGCCCTGGATGGGCGGGTGGCTACACCTTC
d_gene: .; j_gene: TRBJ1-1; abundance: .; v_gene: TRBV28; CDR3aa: CASSFKRVGTEAFF; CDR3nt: TGTGCCAGCAGTTTTAAAAGGGTGGGCACTGAAGCTTTCTTT
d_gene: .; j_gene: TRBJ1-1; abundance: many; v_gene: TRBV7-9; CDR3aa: CASSRDWLNTEAFF; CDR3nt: TGTGCCAGCAGCCGGGACTGGCTGAACACTGAAGCTTTCTTT
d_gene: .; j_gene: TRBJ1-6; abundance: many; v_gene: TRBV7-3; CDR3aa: CASGWGNNSPLHF; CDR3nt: TGTGCCAGCGGTTGGGGAAATAATTCACCCCTCCACTTT
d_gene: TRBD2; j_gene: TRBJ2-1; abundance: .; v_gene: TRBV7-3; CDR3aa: CASSRERGGYNEQFF; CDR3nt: TGTGCCAGCAGCCGAGAGCGGGGGGGGTACAATGAGCAGTTCTTC
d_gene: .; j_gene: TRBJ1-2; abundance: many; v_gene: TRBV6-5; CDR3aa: CASSNSYGYTF; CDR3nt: TGTGCCAGCAGTAACAGCTATGGCTACACCTTC
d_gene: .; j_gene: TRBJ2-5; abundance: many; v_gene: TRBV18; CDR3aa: CASSPSRGSTQETQYF; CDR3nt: TGTGCCAGCTCACCATCGAGGGGTTCGACACAAGAGACCCAGTACTTC
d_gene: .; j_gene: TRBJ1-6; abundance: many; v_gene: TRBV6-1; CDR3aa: CASSTTDDSYNSPLHF; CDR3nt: TGTGCCAGCAGTACGACAGACGACTCCTATAATTCACCCCTCCACTTT